These 7 T cell receptor beta chains originate from one sample sequenced in a study of blood T cell repertoires in COVID-19. Here immunoSEQ multiplex PCR was the method, and the copy in TCRdb shows in-frame clones only, minus some. The data hold about 200,000 clones, with roughly nine tenths observed a single time. The source material was PBMCs or T cells enriched from blood (not recorded which). The source of these receptors is a woman in her thirties with acute COVID-19.

The V and J genes are TRBV7-2 and TRBJ1-2, with 10 positions matching TRBD1. Germline V gene data show CDR1 as SGHTA and CDR2 as FQGNSA. The V and J ends lost 2 bases and 8 bases, in that order; junction bases with no gene match: 5. The CDR3 has 14 amino acids. This chain's CDR3 is CASSLSDRGLGYTF. For the CDR3, the DNA is TGTGCCAGCAGCTTATCGGACAGGGGGTTAGGCTACACCTTC.

The gene calls are TRBV30 and TRBJ1-2, with 9 nucleotides matching TRBD1. V trimming: 2 bases; J trimming: 8 bases; junction bases outside the gene matches: 3. Germline V gene sequence: CDR1 GTSNPN, CDR2 SVGIG (reference sequence). The CDR3 is made up of 12 amino acids. CDR3 region: CAWSNRGHGYTF. For the CDR3, the DNA is TGTGCCTGGAGTAACAGGGGGCACGGCTACACCTTC.

This chain links TRBV7-9 with TRBJ2-7, with 7 bases that match TRBD2. The CDR3 spans 17 residues. V shed 2 bases, J shed 2 bases, and the junction held 12 bases outside the gene matches. Germline CDR1 is SEHNR and CDR2 is FQNEAQ (reference sequence). The CDR3 nucleotides read TGTGCCAGCAGCTTATCGTCCCTAGCGGAAACTCCCTACGAGCAGTACTTC. This translates into CASSLSSLAETPYEQYF.

The chain recombines TRBV15 with TRBJ1-2; D is unresolved. This CDR3 comprises 13 residues. The germline V and J ends were trimmed by 1 base and 8 bases, with 11 bases remaining between them. CDR1 is LNHNV, CDR2 YYDKDF, per germline (reference sequence). The CDR3 region is CATSRGGLGGYTF. The CDR3 DNA is TGTGCCACCAGCAGAGGAGGGTTGGGGGGCTACACCTTC. Together with reference TRBV15 and TRBJ1-2, the CDR3 gives the full variable domain: DAMVIQNPRYQVTQFGKPVTLSCSQTLNHNVMYWYQQKSSQAPKLLFHYYDKDFNNEADTPDNFQSRRPNTSFCFLDIRSPGLGDTAMYLCATSRGGLGGYTFGSGTRLTVV.

The chain recombines TRBV6-5 with TRBJ2-1; possibly TRBD1 for D (5 bases). The ends were cut back, 4 bases at V and 8 bases at J, with 15 bases in the middle. The length of the CDR3 is 14 residues. The germline V gene has CDR1 MNHEY and CDR2 SVGAGI. The CDR3 DNA sequence: TGTGCCAGCAGTTTCCCAGGGAAGGTAGATGAGCAGTTCTTC. It specifies CASSFPGKVDEQFF.

V usage is TRBV2 and J usage is TRBJ1-6, with a weak D call TRBD1 (5 bases). Germline CDR1 reads SNHLY; CDR2 reads FYNNEI. Trimming removed 3 bases from V and 10 bases from J, with 7 bases in between. The CDR3 length is 12 residues. The CDR3 loop is CASSEGHSPLHF. CDR3 bases: TGTGCCAGCAGTGAGGGGCACTCACCCCTCCACTTT.

The table lists this clone with a count of one. The chain uses TRBV9 and TRBJ1-3; TRBD1 matches 12 bases. Germline V gene lookup returns CDR1 SGDLS and CDR2 YYNGEE. The J segment lost 2 bases and the V segment lost 3 bases, leaving 6 bases of the junction unmatched. There are 17 residues in the CDR3. CDR3 sequence (DNA): TGTGCCAGCAGCGCACCGGGACAGGGGGCGGCTGGAAACACCATATATTTT. Its translation is CASSAPGQGAAGNTIYF.